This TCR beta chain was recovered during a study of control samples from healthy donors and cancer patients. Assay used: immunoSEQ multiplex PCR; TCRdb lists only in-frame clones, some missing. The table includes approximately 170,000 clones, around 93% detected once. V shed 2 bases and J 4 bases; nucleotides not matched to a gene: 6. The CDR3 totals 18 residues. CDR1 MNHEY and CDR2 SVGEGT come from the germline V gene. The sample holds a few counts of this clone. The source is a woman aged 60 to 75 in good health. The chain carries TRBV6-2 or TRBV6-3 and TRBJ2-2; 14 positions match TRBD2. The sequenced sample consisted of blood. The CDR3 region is CASSYTRGLAGVTGELFF. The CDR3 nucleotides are TGTGCCAGCAGTTACACCCGGGGACTAGCGGGGGTCACCGGGGAGCTGTTTTTT.